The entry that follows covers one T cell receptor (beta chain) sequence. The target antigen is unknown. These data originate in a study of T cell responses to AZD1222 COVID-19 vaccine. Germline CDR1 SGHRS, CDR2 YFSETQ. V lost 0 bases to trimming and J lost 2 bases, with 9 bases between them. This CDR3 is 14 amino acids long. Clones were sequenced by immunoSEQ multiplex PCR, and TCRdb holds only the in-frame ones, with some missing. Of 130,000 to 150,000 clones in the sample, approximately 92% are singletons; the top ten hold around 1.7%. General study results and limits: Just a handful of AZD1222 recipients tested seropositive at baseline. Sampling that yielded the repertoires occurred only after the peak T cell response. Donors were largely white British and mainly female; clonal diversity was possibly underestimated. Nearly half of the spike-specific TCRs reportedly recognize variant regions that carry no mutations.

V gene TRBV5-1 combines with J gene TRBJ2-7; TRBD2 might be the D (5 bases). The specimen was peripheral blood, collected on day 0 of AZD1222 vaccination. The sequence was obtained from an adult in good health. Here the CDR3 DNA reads TGCGCCAGCAGCTTGGGCGGGTGGCCCTACGAGCAGTACTTC. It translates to CASSLGGWPYEQYF.